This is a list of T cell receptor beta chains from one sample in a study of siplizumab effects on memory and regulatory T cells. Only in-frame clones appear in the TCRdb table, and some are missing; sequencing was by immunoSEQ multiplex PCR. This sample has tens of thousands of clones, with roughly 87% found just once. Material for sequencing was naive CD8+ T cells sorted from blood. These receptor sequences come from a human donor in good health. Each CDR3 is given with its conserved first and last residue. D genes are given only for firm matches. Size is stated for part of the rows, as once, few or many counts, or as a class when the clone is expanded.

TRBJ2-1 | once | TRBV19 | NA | TGTGCCAGTAGTACCCCTGGTTCGGGGAGAGATATGGATGAGCAGTTCTTC | CASSTPGSGRDMDEQFF
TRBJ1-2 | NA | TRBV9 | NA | TGTGCCAGCAGCGGAGAAAACAGGGCCTATGGCTACACCTTC | CASSGENRAYGYTF
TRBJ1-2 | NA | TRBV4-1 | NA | TGCGCCAGCAGCCAAGATGGCTCTTCCAACTATGGCTACACCTTC | CASSQDGSSNYGYTF
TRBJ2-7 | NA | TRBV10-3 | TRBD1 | TGTGCCATCATTGGGACAGGCCGTACCTACGAGCAGTACTTC | CAIIGTGRTYEQYF
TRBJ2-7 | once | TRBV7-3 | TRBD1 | TGTGCCAGCAGCCCGGGACAGGGGGTCGAGCAGTACTTC | CASSPGQGVEQYF
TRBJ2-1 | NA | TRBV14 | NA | TGTGCCAGCAGTGATAGCTCCTACAATGAGCAGTTCTTC | CASSDSSYNEQFF
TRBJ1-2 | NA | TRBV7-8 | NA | TGTGCCAGCAGCTTAGCGACGGAGAACTATGGCTACACCTTC | CASSLATENYGYTF
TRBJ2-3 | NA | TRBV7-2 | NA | TGTGCCAGCAGCCCAGCTGTAGGCTACACAGATACGCAGTATTTT | CASSPAVGYTDTQYF
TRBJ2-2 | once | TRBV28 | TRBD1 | TGTGCCAGCCCGGACAGGGTTGAACCTAACACCGGGGAGCTGTTTTTT | CASPDRVEPNTGELFF
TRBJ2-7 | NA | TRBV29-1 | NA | TGCAGCGTTGAAAATGGTACAGGGTACTACGAGCAGTACTTC | CSVENGTGYYEQYF
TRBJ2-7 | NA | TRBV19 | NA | TGTGCCACCGGGGACTGGAAATACGAGCAGTACTTC | CATGDWKYEQYF
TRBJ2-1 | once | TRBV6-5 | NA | TGTGCCAGCAGGCCCACCGGCTCCTACAATGAGCAGTTCTTC | CASRPTGSYNEQFF
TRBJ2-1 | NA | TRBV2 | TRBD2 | TGTGCCAGCTATTTGGCGGGAGAAGATGAGCAGTTCTTC | CASYLAGEDEQFF
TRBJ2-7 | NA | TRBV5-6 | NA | TGTGCCAGCAGCTTGGCAAGGAGTAGCGGACCCTACGAGCAGTACTTC | CASSLARSSGPYEQYF
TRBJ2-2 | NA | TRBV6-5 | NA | TGTGCCAGCAGTTTACTCGTTGTGAACACCGGGGAGCTGTTTTTT | CASSLLVVNTGELFF
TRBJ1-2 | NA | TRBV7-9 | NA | TGTGCCAGCAGCCGAGGGATTGTCTATGGCTACACCTTC | CASSRGIVYGYTF
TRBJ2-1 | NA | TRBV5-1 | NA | TGCGCCAGCAGTGATCTAGCTATGACCAATGAGCAGTTCTTC | CASSDLAMTNEQFF
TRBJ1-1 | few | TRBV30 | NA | TGTGCCTGGAGATTAGTATTGAACACTGAAGCTTTCTTT | CAWRLVLNTEAFF
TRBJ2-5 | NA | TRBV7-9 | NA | TGTGCCAGCAGCCACATGGAGGAGACCCAGTACTTC | CASSHMEETQYF
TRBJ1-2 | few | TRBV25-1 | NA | TGTGCCAGCAGTGACGGTTGGGGCTACACCTTC | CASSDGWGYTF
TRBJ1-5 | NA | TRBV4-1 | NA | TGCGCCAGCAGTACATCCCGGGGCGTAGAGCCCCAGCATTTT | CASSTSRGVEPQHF
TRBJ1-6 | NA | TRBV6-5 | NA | TGTGCCAGCACAGTCAGGGAAACCTATAATTCACCCCTCCACTTT | CASTVRETYNSPLHF
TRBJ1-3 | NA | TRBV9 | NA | TGTGCCAGCAGCGAGGGGGTCGGGCCAAGCATATATTTT | CASSEGVGPSIYF
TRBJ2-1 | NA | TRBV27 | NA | TGTGCCAGCAGTTTCTTCCCCCCTTCGGGGGCCTACAATGAGCAGTTCTTC | CASSFFPPSGAYNEQFF
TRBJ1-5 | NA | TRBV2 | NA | TGTGCCAGCAGTGAACTGGCCTTCGATGGCAATCAGCCCCAGCATTTT | CASSELAFDGNQPQHF
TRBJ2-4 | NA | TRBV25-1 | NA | TGTGCCAGCAGTGAATGGGGAGCCCTAGCCAAAAACATTCAGTACTTC | CASSEWGALAKNIQYF
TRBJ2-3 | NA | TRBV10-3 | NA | TGTGCCATCAGCGAGACAGATACGCAGTATTTT | CAISETDTQYF